This TCR beta chain was documented in a study of control samples from healthy donors and cancer patients. TCRdb's copy holds only in-frame clones and misses some; the assay was immunoSEQ multiplex PCR. This table has about 15,000 clones, about 89% appearing once. Germline V gives CDR1 SGHNT, CDR2 YYREEE (reference sequence). This CDR3 region has 13 residues. Trimming removed 1 base at V and 4 bases at J, with 8 bases between. Sample: PBMCs. The receptor comes from a man between 60 and 75 years old with head and neck cancer. This chain joins TRBV5-4 and TRBJ2-5; TRBD2 is a possible D gene (6 bases). CDR3 coding DNA: TGTGCCAGCAGCTTGCAGCGGGCAGAGACCCAGTACTTC. The encoded protein is CASSLQRAETQYF.